One sample yielded the 2 T cell receptor beta chains listed below, sequenced in a study of Graves' ophthalmopathy and Graves' hyperthyroidism. Scientists amplified the TCR beta CDR3 regions from RNA transcripts. In the first round, RT-PCR was carried out with HTBI primers, and a multiplex PCR formed the second round. TCRdb re-called the multiplex PCR reads through MiXCR, storing one row per CDR3 protein. The profile shows about 480,000 distinct CDR3 sequences, around an eighth of them singletons. The source material was blood. The receptors here all came from a woman aged 25 to 39 with Graves' ophthalmopathy.

This clonotype was counted ten times or more. V and J are TRBV5-6 and TRBJ1-1; 8 nucleotides agree with TRBD1. J gave up 7 bases and V 3 bases, and 17 bases lay outside the gene matches. Looked up from germline, CDR1 is SGHDT and CDR2 is YYEEEE. The CDR3 runs 17 residues. This CDR3 reads CASSWSGTGRFKSEAFF. For the CDR3, the DNA is TGTGCCAGCAGCTGGTCTGGGACAGGACGGTTTAAGAGTGAAGCTTTCTTT.

This clonotype was counted ten times or more. V usage is TRBV7-2 and J usage is TRBJ2-5; 9 positions match TRBD2. Germline CDR1 is SGHTA and CDR2 is FQGNSA. V gave up 0 bases and J gave up 1 base; unmatched junction bases: 3. This CDR3 region has 16 residues. CDR3 region: CASSLALAGSQETQYF. The CDR3, as DNA: TGTGCCAGCAGCTTAGCCCTAGCGGGATCCCAAGAGACCCAGTACTTC.